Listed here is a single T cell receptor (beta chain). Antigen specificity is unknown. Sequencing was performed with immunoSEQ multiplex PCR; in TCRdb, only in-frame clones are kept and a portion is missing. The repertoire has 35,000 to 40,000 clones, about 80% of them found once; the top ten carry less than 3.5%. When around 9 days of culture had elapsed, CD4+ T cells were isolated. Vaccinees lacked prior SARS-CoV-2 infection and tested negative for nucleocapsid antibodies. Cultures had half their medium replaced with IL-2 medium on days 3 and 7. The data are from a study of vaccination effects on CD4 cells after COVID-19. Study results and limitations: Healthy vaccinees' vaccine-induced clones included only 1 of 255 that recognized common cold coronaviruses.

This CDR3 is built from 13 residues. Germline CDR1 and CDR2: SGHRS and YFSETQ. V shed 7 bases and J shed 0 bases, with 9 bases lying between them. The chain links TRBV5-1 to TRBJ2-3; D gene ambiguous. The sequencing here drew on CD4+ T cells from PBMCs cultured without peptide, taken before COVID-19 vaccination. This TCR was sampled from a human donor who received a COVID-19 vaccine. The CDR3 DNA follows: TGCGCCAGCGGTACACAGAGCACAGATACGCAGTATTTT. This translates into CASGTQSTDTQYF.